These T cell receptor beta chains were read from a single sample in a study of cytomegalovirus exposure and HLA in healthy donors. The table came from immunoSEQ multiplex PCR; TCRdb's copy has only in-frame clones and leaves some out. Of about 160,000 clones in the sample, around 85% are singletons; the top ten hold around 5%. The sequencing sample was made of PBMCs. The origin of the receptors is a woman between 25 and 40 years old in good health and CMV-seronegative. Each CDR3 is given without its conserved first and last residue.

TRBJ1-4 | TRBV2 | ASSEGQDRTGEKLF
TRBJ1-2 | TRBV27 | ASSSGRPLDGYT
TRBJ1-3 | TRBV9 | ASSVGAGSGNTIY
TRBJ1-3 | TRBV9 | ASSAGASGNTIY
TRBJ2-1 | TRBV6-1 | AVENRAYADNEQF
TRBJ2-3 | TRBV18 | ASSPVGRESTDTQY
TRBJ2-7 | TRBV10-3 | AISDGNGQEQY
TRBJ1-3 | TRBV30 | GGTAFSGNTIY
TRBJ1-6 | TRBV5-6 | ASSFPPGQGASPLH
TRBJ2-7 | TRBV29-1 | SAGTGTSYEQY
TRBJ1-5 | TRBV28 | ASRSEMNSNQPQH
TRBJ2-1 | TRBV27 | ASRGGTGSYNEQF
TRBJ1-1 | TRBV5-1 | ASRAASGNTEAF
TRBJ2-1 | TRBV5-1 | ASSFGQGGPDEQF
TRBJ2-1 | TRBV5-1 | ASSLQGSGGRTDNEQF
TRBJ2-5 | TRBV6-6 | ASSYPLQETQY
TRBJ2-2 | TRBV5-4 | ASSLEGGLGELF
TRBJ1-2 | TRBV4-3 | ASSQAGAGYT
TRBJ2-3 | TRBV9 | ASSEGASGTDTQY
TRBJ2-3 | TRBV11-3 | ASSARGTDTQY
TRBJ2-7 | TRBV19 | ASSSPRTGKAGYEQY
TRBJ1-5 | TRBV4-3 | ASSQAWVYSNQPQH
TRBJ2-1 | TRBV4-3 | ASSQESVVAASYNEQF
TRBJ2-5 | TRBV7-9 | ASSLGHSGAAWETQY
TRBJ2-7 | TRBV18 | ASSLLSYEQY
TRBJ1-2 | TRBV5-1 | ASSSTGGNEYGYT
TRBJ2-1 | TRBV5-6 | ASSYTGVVPGQDEQF
TRBJ2-3 | TRBV7-6 | ASSLAHRSTDTQY
TRBJ2-7 | TRBV18 | ASSPSRGDEQY
TRBJ2-1 | TRBV7-9 | ASSLSIEQF
TRBJ1-5 | TRBV7-2 | ASSPRSYQPQH
TRBJ1-1 | TRBV7-8 | ASSKGQGTAEAF
TRBJ1-1 | TRBV7-2 | ASSSRQGRSTEAF
TRBJ2-3 | TRBV5-1 | ASSFYIAGGTDTQY
TRBJ1-4 | TRBV28 | ASSRGWEGNEKLF
TRBJ1-6 | TRBV4-3 | ASSQMGQRRVNSPLH
TRBJ2-7 | TRBV5-8 | ASTIPPGLAGDEQY
TRBJ1-1 | TRBV13 | ASSLDSGAPGTEAF
TRBJ1-2 | TRBV5-4 | ASSLMGGNLVLDYGYT
TRBJ1-1 | TRBV20-1 | SAVQNTEAF
TRBJ2-7 | TRBV27 | ASSFSRVSYEQY
TRBJ2-3 | TRBV7-9 | ASRPELAGAGDTQY
TRBJ2-1 | TRBV6-5 | ASSYGQGDRNEQF
TRBJ2-5 | TRBV5-1 | ASSGGDTLKETQY
TRBJ1-1 | TRBV2 | ASSVKGRLMNTEAF
TRBJ2-5 | TRBV6-5 | ASSYAGVQETQY
TRBJ2-1 | TRBV6-5 | ASSTGGSYNEQF
TRBJ2-7 | TRBV4-3 | ASSASYEQY
TRBJ1-6 | TRBV15 | ATSRERQGTGSPLH
TRBJ1-6 | TRBV5-1 | ASSVGDYNSPLH
TRBJ1-1 | TRBV5-4 | ASSLGLEAF
TRBJ2-7 | TRBV14 | ASSQVRHEQY
TRBJ1-2 | TRBV6-5 | ASSYSTENYGYT
TRBJ1-2 | TRBV14 | ASSQDGTANYGYT
TRBJ2-3 | TRBV27 | ASSLLAGDPDTQY
TRBJ1-3 | TRBV7-9 | ASSPRTGAGNTIY
TRBJ2-2 | TRBV9 | ASSVGQNTGELF
TRBJ1-1 | TRBV7-2 | ASSLRTGPEAF
TRBJ1-2 | TRBV5-6 | ASSLGPAYGYT